The clone carrying this TCR beta chain occurred a few times. The target antigen is unknown. The entry originates in a study of T cells in Graves' hyperthyroidism and ophthalmopathy. Whole-study context: At the time of initial diagnosis and before any treatment, peripheral blood was collected. Overall study results and limits: Researchers found most expanded thyroid clonotypes above 0.001 in blood as well.

There were TCR beta CDR3 regions amplified from RNA transcripts. Primed by the HTBI set, a first-round RT-PCR was run on the TCR CDR3. Via MiXCR, TCRdb re-called the multiplex PCR reads, giving one row per CDR3 protein. The sample has more than 500,000 distinct CDR3 sequences, approximately 16% seen once. V lost 6 bases to trimming and J lost 1 base; unmatched junction nucleotides: 6. The CDR3 is 15 amino acids. The receptor's source is a woman under 40 with Graves' ophthalmopathy. The rearrangement links TRBV12-3 or TRBV12-4 to TRBJ2-3; 8 nucleotides match TRBD2. The sample was blood. This CDR3 reads CASRRAGAGTDTQYF. In DNA, the CDR3 is TGTGCCAGCAGAAGAGCGGGAGCGGGCACAGATACGCAGTATTTT.